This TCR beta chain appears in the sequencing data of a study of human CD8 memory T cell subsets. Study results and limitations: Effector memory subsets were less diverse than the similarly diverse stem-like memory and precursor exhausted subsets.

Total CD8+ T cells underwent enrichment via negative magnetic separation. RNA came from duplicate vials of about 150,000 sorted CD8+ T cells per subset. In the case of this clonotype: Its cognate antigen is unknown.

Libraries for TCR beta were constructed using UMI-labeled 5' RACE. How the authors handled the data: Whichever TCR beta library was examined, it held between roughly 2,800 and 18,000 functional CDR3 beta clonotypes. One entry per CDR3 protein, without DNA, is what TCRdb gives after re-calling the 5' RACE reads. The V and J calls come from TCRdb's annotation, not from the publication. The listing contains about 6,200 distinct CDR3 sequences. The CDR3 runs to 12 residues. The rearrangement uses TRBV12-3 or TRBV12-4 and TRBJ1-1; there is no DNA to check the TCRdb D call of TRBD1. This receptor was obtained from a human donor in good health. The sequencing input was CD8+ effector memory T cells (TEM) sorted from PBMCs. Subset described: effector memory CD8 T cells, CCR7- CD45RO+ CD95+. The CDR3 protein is CASSETGPEAFF.